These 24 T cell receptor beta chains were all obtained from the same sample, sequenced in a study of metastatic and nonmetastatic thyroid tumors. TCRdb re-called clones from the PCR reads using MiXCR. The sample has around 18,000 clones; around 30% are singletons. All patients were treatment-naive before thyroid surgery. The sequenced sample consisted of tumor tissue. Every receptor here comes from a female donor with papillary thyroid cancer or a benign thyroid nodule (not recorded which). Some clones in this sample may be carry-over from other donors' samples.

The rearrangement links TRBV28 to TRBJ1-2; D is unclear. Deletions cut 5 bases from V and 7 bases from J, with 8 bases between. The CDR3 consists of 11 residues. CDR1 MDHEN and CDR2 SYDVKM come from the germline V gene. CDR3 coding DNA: TGTGCCAGCAGTGCTGGACCTGGCTACACCTTC. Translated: CASSAGPGYTF.

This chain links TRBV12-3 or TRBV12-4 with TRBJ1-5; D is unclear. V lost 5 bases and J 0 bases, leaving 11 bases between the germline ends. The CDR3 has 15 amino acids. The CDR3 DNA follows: TGTGCCAGCAGTCGAGACAAAAATAGCAATCAGCCCCAGCATTTT. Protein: CASSRDKNSNQPQHF.

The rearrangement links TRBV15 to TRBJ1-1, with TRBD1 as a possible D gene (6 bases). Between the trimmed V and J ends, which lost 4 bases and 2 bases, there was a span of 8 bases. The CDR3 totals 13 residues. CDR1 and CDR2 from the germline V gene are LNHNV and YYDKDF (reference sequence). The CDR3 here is CATSTQGNTEAFF. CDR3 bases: TGTGCCACCAGCACACAGGGAAACACTGAAGCTTTCTTT.

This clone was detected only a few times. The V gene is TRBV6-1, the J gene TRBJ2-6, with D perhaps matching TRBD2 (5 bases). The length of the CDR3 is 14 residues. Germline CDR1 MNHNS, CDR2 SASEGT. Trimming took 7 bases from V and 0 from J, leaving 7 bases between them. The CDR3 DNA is TGTGCCAGCAAAAGCGGCTCTGGGGCCAACGTCCTGACTTTC. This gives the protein CASKSGSGANVLTF.

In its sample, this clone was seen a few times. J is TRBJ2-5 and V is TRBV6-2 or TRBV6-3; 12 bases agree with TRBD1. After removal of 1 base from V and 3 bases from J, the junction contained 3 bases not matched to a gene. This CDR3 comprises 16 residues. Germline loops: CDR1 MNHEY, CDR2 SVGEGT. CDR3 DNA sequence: TGTGCCAGCAGTTACTGGGGGACAGGGGGCGAAGAGACCCAGTACTTC. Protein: CASSYWGTGGEETQYF.

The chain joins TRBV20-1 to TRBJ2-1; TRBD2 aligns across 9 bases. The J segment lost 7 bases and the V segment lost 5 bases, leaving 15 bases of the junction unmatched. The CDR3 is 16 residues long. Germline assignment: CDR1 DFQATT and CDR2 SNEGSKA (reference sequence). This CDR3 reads CSADPHGGRAVNEQFF. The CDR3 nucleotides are TGCAGTGCTGATCCCCATGGCGGGAGGGCCGTGAATGAGCAGTTCTTC.

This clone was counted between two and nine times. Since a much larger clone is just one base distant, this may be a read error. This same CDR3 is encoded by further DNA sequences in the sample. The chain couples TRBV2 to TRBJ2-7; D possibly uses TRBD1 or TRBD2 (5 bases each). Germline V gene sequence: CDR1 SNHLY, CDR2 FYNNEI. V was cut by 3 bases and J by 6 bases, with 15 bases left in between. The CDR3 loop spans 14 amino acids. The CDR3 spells CASSDTGRESEQYF. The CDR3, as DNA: TGTGCCAGCAGTGATACCGGCAGGGAGTCCGAGCAGTACTTC.

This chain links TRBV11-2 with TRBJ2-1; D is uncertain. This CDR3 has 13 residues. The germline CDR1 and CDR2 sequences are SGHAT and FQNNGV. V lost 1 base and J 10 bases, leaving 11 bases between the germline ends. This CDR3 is CASSLAQLGEQFF. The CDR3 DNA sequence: TGTGCCAGCAGCTTAGCCCAGCTGGGCGAGCAGTTCTTC. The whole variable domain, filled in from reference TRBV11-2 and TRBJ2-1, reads EAGVAQSPRYKIIEKRQSVAFWCNPISGHATLYWYQQILGQGPKLLIQFQNNGVVDDSQLPKDRFSAERLKGVDSTLKIQPAKLEDSAVYLCASSLAQLGEQFFGPGTRLTVL.

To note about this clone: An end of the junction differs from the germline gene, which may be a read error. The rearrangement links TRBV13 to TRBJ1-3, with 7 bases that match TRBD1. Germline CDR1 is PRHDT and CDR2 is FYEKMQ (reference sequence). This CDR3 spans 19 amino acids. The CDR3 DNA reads TGTGCCAGAATGGGGTTCAGGACAGGATATTTTAACTCTGGAAACACCATACATTTT. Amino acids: CARMGFRTGYFNSGNTIHF. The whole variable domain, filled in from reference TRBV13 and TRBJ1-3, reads AAGVIQSPRHLIKEKRETATLKCYPIPRHDTVYWYQQGPGQDPQFLISFYEKMQSDKGSIPDRFSAQQFSDYHSELNMSSLELGDSALYFCARMGFRTGYFNSGNTIHFGEGSWLTVV.

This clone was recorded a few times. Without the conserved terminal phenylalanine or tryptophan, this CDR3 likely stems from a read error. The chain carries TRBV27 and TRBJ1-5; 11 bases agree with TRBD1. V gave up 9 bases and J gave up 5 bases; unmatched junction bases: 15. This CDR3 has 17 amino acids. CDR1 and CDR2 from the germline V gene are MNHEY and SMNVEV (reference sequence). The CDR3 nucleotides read TGTGCCAGTAGTCTAAGTCGGGACAGGGGGATTGATCAGCCCCAGCATTCT. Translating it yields CASSLSRDRGIDQPQHS.

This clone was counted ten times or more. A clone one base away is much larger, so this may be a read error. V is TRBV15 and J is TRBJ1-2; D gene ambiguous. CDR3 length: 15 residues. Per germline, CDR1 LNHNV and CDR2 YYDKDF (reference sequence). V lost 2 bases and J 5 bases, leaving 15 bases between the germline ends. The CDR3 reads CATSRSEAAIYGYTF. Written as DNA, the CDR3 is TGTGCCACCAGCAGAAGTGAGGCAGCTATTTATGGCTACACCTTC.

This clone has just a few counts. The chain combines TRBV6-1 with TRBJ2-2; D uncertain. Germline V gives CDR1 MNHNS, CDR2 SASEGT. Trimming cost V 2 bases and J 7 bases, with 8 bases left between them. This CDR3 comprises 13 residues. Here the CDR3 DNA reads TGTGCCAGCAGTGAATTTGGGGTCGGGGAGCTGTTTTTT. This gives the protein CASSEFGVGELFF.

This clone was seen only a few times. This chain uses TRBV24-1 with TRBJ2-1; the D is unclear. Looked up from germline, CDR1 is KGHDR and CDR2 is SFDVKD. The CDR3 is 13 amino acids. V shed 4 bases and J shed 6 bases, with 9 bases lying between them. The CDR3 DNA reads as TGTGCCACCAGTGACAGGCCTCTCAATGAGCAGTTCTTC. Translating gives CATSDRPLNEQFF.

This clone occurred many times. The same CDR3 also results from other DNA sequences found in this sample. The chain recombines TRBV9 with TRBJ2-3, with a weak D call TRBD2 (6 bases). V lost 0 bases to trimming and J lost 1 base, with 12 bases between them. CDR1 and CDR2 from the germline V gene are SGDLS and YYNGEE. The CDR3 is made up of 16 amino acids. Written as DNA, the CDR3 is TGTGCCAGCAGCGTAGGGCAGACGGGGGGCACAGATACGCAGTATTTT. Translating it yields CASSVGQTGGTDTQYF.

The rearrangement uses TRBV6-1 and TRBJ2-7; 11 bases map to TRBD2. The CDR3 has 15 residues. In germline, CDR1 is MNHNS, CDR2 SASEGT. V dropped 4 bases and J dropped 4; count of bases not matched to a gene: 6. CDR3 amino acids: CASSARLAGLYEQYF. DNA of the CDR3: TGTGCCAGCAGTGCCCGACTAGCGGGATTGTACGAGCAGTACTTC.

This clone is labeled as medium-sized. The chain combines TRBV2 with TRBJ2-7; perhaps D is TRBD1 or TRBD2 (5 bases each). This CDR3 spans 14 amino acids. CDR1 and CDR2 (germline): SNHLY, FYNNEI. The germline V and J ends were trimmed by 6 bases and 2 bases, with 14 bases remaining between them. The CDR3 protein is CASRSGTQAYEQYF. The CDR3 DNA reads TGTGCCAGCAGATCCGGGACGCAGGCCTACGAGCAGTACTTC. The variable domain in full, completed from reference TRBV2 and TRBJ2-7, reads EPEVTQTPSHQVTQMGQEVILRCVPISNHLYFYWYRQILGQKVEFLVSFYNNEISEKSEIFDDQFSVERPDGSNFTLKIRSTKLEDSAMYFCASRSGTQAYEQYFGPGTRLTVT.

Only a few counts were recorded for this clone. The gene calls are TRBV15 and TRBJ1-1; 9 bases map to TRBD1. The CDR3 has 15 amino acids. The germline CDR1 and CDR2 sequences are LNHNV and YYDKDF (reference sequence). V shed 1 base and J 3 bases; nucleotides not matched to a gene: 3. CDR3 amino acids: CATSRADRGDTEAFF. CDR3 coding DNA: TGTGCCACCAGCAGAGCGGACAGGGGAGACACTGAAGCTTTCTTT.

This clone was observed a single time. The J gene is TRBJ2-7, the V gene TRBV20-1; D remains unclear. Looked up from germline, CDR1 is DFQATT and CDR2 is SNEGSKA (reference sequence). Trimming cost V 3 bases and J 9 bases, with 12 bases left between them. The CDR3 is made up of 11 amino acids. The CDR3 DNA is TGCAGTGCTAGTCCAGTAGATCGGCAGTACTTC. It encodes CSASPVDRQYF.

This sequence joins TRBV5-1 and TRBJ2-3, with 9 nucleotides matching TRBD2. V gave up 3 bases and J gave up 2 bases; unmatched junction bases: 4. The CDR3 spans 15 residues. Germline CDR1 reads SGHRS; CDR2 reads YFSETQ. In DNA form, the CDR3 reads TGCGCCAGCAGCTGGGAGCGGGAGGACACAGATACGCAGTATTTT. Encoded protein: CASSWEREDTDTQYF.

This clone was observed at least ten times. In DNA, the CDR3 is TGTGCCAGCAGCTTAGCCGCGGGTACGTTCTACAATGAGCAGTTCTTC. Protein: CASSLAAGTFYNEQFF. This rearrangement joins TRBV7-9 to TRBJ2-1; tentatively, D is TRBD2 (5 bases). V dropped 0 bases and J dropped 3 bases, with 12 bases sitting between them. Germline V gene data show CDR1 as SEHNR and CDR2 as FQNEAQ (reference sequence). CDR3 length: 16 residues.

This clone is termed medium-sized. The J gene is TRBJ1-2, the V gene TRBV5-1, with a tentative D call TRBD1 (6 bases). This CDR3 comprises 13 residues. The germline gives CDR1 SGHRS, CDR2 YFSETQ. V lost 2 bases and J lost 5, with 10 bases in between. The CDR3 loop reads CASSFGQIYGYTF. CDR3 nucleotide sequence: TGCGCCAGCAGCTTTGGACAGATTTATGGCTACACCTTC.

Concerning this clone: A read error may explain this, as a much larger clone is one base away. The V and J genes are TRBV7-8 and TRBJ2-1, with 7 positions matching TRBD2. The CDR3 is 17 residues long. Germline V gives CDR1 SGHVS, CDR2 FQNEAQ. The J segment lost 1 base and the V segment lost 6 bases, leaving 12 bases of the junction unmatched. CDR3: CASSRKLAWESYNEQFF. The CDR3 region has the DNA TGTGCCAGCAGTCGTAAACTAGCGTGGGAATCCTACAATGAGCAGTTCTTC.

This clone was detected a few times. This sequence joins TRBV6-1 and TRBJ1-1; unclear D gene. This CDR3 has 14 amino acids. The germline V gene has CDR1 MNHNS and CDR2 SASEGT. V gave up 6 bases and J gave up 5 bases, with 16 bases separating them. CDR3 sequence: CASSPGPGGTEAFF. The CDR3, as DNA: TGTGCCAGCAGCCCCGGGCCCGGTGGGACTGAAGCTTTCTTT.

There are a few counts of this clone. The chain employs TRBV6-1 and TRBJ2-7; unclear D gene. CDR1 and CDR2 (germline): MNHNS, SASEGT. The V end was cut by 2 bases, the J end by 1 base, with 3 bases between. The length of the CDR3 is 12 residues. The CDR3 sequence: CASSEYSYEQYF. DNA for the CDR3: TGTGCCAGCAGTGAATATTCCTACGAGCAGTACTTC.